The 13 T cell receptor beta chains reported below all come from one sample, sequenced in a study of technical replicates of blood from four donors. Generated by immunoSEQ multiplex PCR, the TCRdb table keeps only in-frame clones and is missing some. The repertoire consists of 65,000 to 90,000 clones, with around 85% occurring once and the leading ten covering under 5.5%. The specimen was PBMCs. Source of these receptors: a human donor in good health. Some clones in this sample may be carry-over from other donors' samples.

The chain carries TRBV6-5 and TRBJ2-4; 12 bases match TRBD2. The V gene end was trimmed by 6 bases and the J gene end by 7 bases; junction bases not matched to a gene: 7. Germline CDR1 and CDR2: MNHEY and SVGAGI. There are 15 residues in the CDR3. CDR3 loop: CASRPFTSGGNIQYF. CDR3 coding DNA: TGTGCCAGCAGACCCTTTACTAGCGGGGGGAACATTCAGTACTTC.

The rearrangement links TRBV7-9 to TRBJ2-1; D is unresolved. The ends were cut back, 4 bases at V and 2 bases at J, with 15 bases in the middle. Germline CDR1 and CDR2: SEHNR and FQNEAQ (reference sequence). The CDR3 runs to 16 residues. The CDR3: CASSSPPSDPYNEQFF. CDR3 coding DNA: TGTGCCAGCAGCTCCCCTCCGAGCGACCCCTACAATGAGCAGTTCTTC.

This chain connects TRBV9 to TRBJ1-3, with 8 bases matching TRBD1. Trimming cost V 0 bases and J 7 bases; bases outside gene matches: 9. This CDR3 is built from 16 residues. Germline-derived CDR1 and CDR2 are SGDLS and YYNGEE. CDR3 amino acids: CASSVGPGGGGNTIYF. The CDR3 DNA is TGTGCCAGCAGCGTAGGGCCAGGGGGCGGAGGGAACACCATATATTTT.

The chain recombines TRBV2 with TRBJ2-1; D remains ambiguous. The germline gives CDR1 SNHLY, CDR2 FYNNEI. The V end was cut by 4 bases, the J end by 9 bases, with 16 bases between. The CDR3 has 14 residues. The CDR3 here is CASSAGLELREQFF. The CDR3 nucleotides read TGTGCCAGCAGTGCCGGTCTAGAATTACGTGAGCAGTTCTTC.

The chain joins TRBV4-3 to TRBJ1-6; D gene uncertain. V was pared by 0 bases and J by 4 bases, with 10 bases between. Germline values: CDR1 LGHNA, CDR2 YSLEER. This CDR3 is built from 16 residues. The CDR3 DNA reads TGCGCCAGCAGCCAAGATGGGAGTGGGTATAATTCACCCCTCCACTTT. It is translated as CASSQDGSGYNSPLHF.

This clone is a singleton in its sample. The chain is built from TRBV7-9 and TRBJ2-7; 7 bases agree with TRBD1. The CDR3 contains 13 residues. Unmatched junction bases numbered 4, after V lost 1 base and J lost 7 bases. Germline V gene lookup returns CDR1 SEHNR and CDR2 FQNEAQ (reference sequence). The chain's CDR3 is CASSLEVQGEQYF. The CDR3, as DNA: TGTGCCAGCAGCTTAGAGGTACAGGGGGAGCAGTACTTC.

V is TRBV28 and J is TRBJ1-2; no definite D call. With 6 bases removed from V and 10 bases from J, the gap between germline ends came to 15 bases. This CDR3 region has 12 residues. The germline gives CDR1 MDHEN, CDR2 SYDVKM. CDR3 DNA sequence: TGTGCCAGCAGGTCCGGGGAGTCCCTCTACACCTTC. The encoded protein is CASRSGESLYTF.

This chain uses TRBV5-1 with TRBJ2-5, with 8 bases aligning to TRBD2. The CDR3 is made up of 18 amino acids. Germline V gives CDR1 SGHRS, CDR2 YFSETQ. Trimming cost V 4 bases and J 7 bases; bases outside gene matches: 21. For the CDR3, the DNA is TGCGCCAGCAGCCCCGAACCCGCCAGCGGGGGAAGCCCAAGGACCCAGTACTTC. Translating gives CASSPEPASGGSPRTQYF.

This clone showed up just a few times. V gene TRBV19 combines with J gene TRBJ1-2, with TRBD1 matching 12 bases. Germline V lookup: CDR1 LNHDA, CDR2 SQIVND (reference sequence). Losses at the gene ends were 4 bases for V and 4 bases for J; bases not matched to a gene: 7. The CDR3 contains 16 residues. The CDR3 nucleotides read TGTGCCAGTAGTAGGCAGGGACAGGGGGCCGGCTATGGCTACACCTTC. This sequence encodes CASSRQGQGAGYGYTF. The full variable domain, in which reference TRBV19 and TRBJ1-2 provide the parts outside the CDR3, is DGGITQSPKYLFRKEGQNVTLSCEQNLNHDAMYWYRQDPGQGLRLIYYSQIVNDFQKGDIAEGYSVSREKKESFPLTVTSAQKNPTAFYLCASSRQGQGAGYGYTFGSGTRLTVV.

V usage is TRBV27 and J usage is TRBJ1-2; D gene unclear. This CDR3 spans 13 amino acids. Germline-derived CDR1 and CDR2 are MNHEY and SMNVEV (reference sequence). V lost 6 bases and J 1 base, leaving 9 bases between the germline ends. The CDR3 region has the DNA TGTGCCAGCAGACTTACAGATAACTATGGCTACACCTTC. Residues: CASRLTDNYGYTF.

In DNA, the CDR3 is TGTGCCAGTAGTATAGATCCCAGCGGCAGGGGTAATTCACCCCTCCACTTT. This encodes CASSIDPSGRGNSPLHF. The chain uses TRBV19 and TRBJ1-6; a possible D gene is TRBD1 (6 bases). Trimming shortened V by 0 bases and J by 6 bases, and 15 bases separated the two germline ends. The V gene's germline CDR1 is LNHDA and CDR2 SQIVND (reference sequence). The CDR3 is 17 residues long.

The rearrangement links TRBV9 to TRBJ2-5, with TRBD2 matching 7 bases. The CDR3 contains 14 residues. With 3 bases clipped from V and 5 bases from J, the junction kept 7 bases outside the gene matches. Germline V lookup: CDR1 SGDLS, CDR2 YYNGEE. DNA of the CDR3: TGTGCCAGCAGCGGTAGCGGGCGAGGGGAGACCCAGTACTTC. Its translation is CASSGSGRGETQYF.

V and J are TRBV6-6 and TRBJ2-5, with 12 nucleotides matching TRBD2. This CDR3 is 15 amino acids long. The V segment lost 5 bases and the J segment 3 bases; nucleotides outside the gene matches: 4. Germline values: CDR1 MNHNY, CDR2 SVGAGI (reference sequence). The CDR3 spells CASSGTSGQKETQYF. Written as DNA, the CDR3 is TGTGCCAGCAGTGGGACTAGCGGGCAAAAAGAGACCCAGTACTTC.